This T cell receptor (beta chain) was obtained from a study of CD8 T cells in ankylosing spondylitis. TCRdb reprocessed the 5' RACE reads with MiXCR, giving one entry per CDR3 protein. The repertoire holds about 150,000 distinct CDR3 sequences, more than 5.5% seen once, with under 15% in the top ten. The sequencing sample was made of blood, either unsorted or a sorted T cell fraction (not recorded which). This TCR derives from a female donor with ankylosing spondylitis or in good health (not recorded which).

CDR3: CSASTDYNSPLHF. CDR3 nucleotide sequence: TGCAGTGCTAGCACGGACTATAATTCACCCCTCCACTTT. The chain recombines TRBV20-1 with TRBJ1-6; D gene ambiguous. Trimming removed 3 bases at V and 3 bases at J, with 6 bases between. The CDR3 runs 13 residues. Germline loops: CDR1 DFQATT, CDR2 SNEGSKA (reference sequence).